This TCR beta chain stems from a study of T cells in Graves' hyperthyroidism and ophthalmopathy. Germline V gene data show CDR1 as SGHVS and CDR2 as FNYEAQ. V lost 8 bases to trimming and J lost 5 bases; unmatched junction nucleotides: 11. The CDR3 runs 14 residues. Using RNA transcripts as the source, TCR beta CDR3 regions were amplified. HTBI primers were used for first-round RT-PCR of the TCR CDR3. From the multiplex PCR reads, TCRdb called clonotypes with MiXCR, one entry per CDR3 protein. The table records approximately 870,000 distinct CDR3 sequences, roughly 37% of them present only once. The chain links TRBV7-6 to TRBJ2-7; 8 bases align to TRBD1. The clonotype comes from a man aged 18 to 30 with Graves' hyperthyroidism. The sample comprised blood. The CDR3 loop is CASQPWTGINEQYF. The CDR3 region has the DNA TGTGCCAGCCAACCATGGACAGGGATAAACGAGCAGTACTTC.